Listed below are T cell receptor beta chains from one sample, sequenced in a study of shared clonotypes between healthy human individuals. The assay was immunoSEQ multiplex PCR, and TCRdb's table has in-frame clones only and misses some. The repertoire includes 1,500,000 or so clones, approximately 98.5% of them detected once, and approximately 0.4% sits in the top ten. Sequenced material: naive CD4+ T cells sorted from blood. All receptors derive from a man younger than 40 in good health. Both conserved end residues are part of each CDR3. A D gene is named only where the DNA matches it firmly. Size is omitted from some rows. Given values are once, few, many or a class for expanded clones.

TRBJ2-6 | TRBV5-5 | . | . | CASSLRLVGPSGANVLTF | TGTGCCAGCAGCTTGCGGCTAGTGGGCCCCTCTGGGGCCAACGTCCTGACTTTC
TRBJ2-1 | TRBV4-3 | . | . | CASSQDSLGPPFF | TGCGCCAGCAGCCAAGACTCACTAGGGCCCCCGTTCTTC
TRBJ2-5 | TRBV28 | TRBD1 | . | CASSRDRVFGMGETQYF | TGTGCCAGCAGTCGGGACAGGGTTTTTGGTATGGGAGAGACCCAGTACTTC
TRBJ1-2 | TRBV28 | TRBD1 | . | CASSRDRNYGYTF | TGTGCCAGCAGTCGGGACAGGAACTATGGCTACACCTTC
TRBJ1-1 | TRBV7-6 | . | . | CASSWGHWNTEAFF | TGTGCCAGCAGCTGGGGTCACTGGAACACTGAAGCTTTCTTT
TRBJ1-1 | TRBV28 | . | . | CASSLGPRNTEAFF | TGTGCCAGCAGTTTAGGTCCGAGGAACACTGAAGCTTTCTTT
TRBJ2-6 | TRBV18 | . | . | CASSQISSGANVLTF | TGTGCCAGCTCTCAGATAAGCTCTGGGGCCAACGTCCTGACTTTC
TRBJ2-3 | TRBV25-1 | . | . | CASSEYGGLSTDTQYF | TGTGCCAGCAGTGAATACGGGGGACTCTCCACAGATACGCAGTATTTT
TRBJ2-3 | TRBV7-9 | . | . | CASSFGEVSTDTQYF | TGTGCCAGCAGCTTTGGGGAGGTGAGCACAGATACGCAGTATTTT
TRBJ1-1 | TRBV30 | TRBD1 | . | CAWSFRGGTEAFF | TGTGCCTGGAGTTTCAGGGGGGGCACTGAAGCTTTCTTT
TRBJ2-7 | TRBV28 | . | . | CASSSIGYEQYF | TGTGCCAGCAGTTCTATCGGATACGAGCAGTACTTC
TRBJ2-7 | TRBV5-1 | TRBD1 | . | CASSFKGAGYEQYF | TGCGCCAGCAGCTTCAAGGGGGCCGGCTACGAGCAGTACTTC
TRBJ2-3 | TRBV4-3 | TRBD2 | . | CASSHSSGQDTQYF | TGCGCCAGCAGCCATAGTAGCGGGCAAGATACGCAGTATTTT
TRBJ2-7 | TRBV14 | . | . | CASSQDMGVDEQYF | TGTGCCAGCAGCCAAGATATGGGCGTCGACGAGCAGTACTTC
TRBJ2-1 | TRBV11-2 | . | . | CASSLGPRDFYLGEQFF | TGTGCCAGCAGCTTAGGCCCCCGGGACTTCTACCTCGGGGAGCAGTTCTTC
TRBJ2-1 | TRBV25-1 | . | . | CASSPLGDNEQFF | TGTGCCAGCAGTCCCCTGGGAGACAATGAGCAGTTCTTC
TRBJ2-2 | TRBV7-2 | . | . | CASSLDYGSRELFF | TGTGCCAGCAGCTTAGATTACGGGAGCCGGGAGCTGTTTTTT
TRBJ2-5 | TRBV15 | . | . | CATSRAGLGYETQYF | TGTGCCACCAGCAGAGCAGGGCTTGGTTATGAGACCCAGTACTTC
TRBJ1-2 | TRBV9 | . | . | CASSVATGQNYGYTF | TGTGCCAGCAGCGTAGCTACTGGGCAGAACTATGGCTACACCTTC
TRBJ1-2 | TRBV30 | . | . | CAFETSRSYTF | TGTGCCTTCGAAACGTCCCGAAGCTACACCTTC
TRBJ1-4 | TRBV15 | . | . | CATSRDLSQSNEKLFF | TGTGCCACCAGCAGAGATTTGTCTCAGTCTAATGAAAAACTGTTTTTT
TRBJ2-1 | TRBV6-1 | . | . | CASRGAAENEQFF | TGTGCCAGCAGAGGAGCTGCCGAGAATGAGCAGTTCTTC
TRBJ2-7 | TRBV28 | TRBD1 | once | CASSAAGQGLYEQYF | TGTGCCAGCAGCGCCGCCGGACAGGGCCTCTACGAGCAGTACTTC
TRBJ2-2 | TRBV4-2 | . | . | CASSQDVGTPTGELFF | TGTGCCAGCAGCCAAGATGTCGGGACTCCCACCGGGGAGCTGTTTTTT
TRBJ2-3 | TRBV5-1 | TRBD2 | . | CASSPRLAGVTDTQYF | TGCGCCAGCAGCCCAAGACTAGCGGGAGTAACAGATACGCAGTATTTT
TRBJ1-3 | TRBV9 | . | . | CASSVGAGAAGNTIYF | TGTGCCAGCAGCGTAGGGGCAGGGGCGGCTGGAAACACCATATATTTT
TRBJ1-5 | TRBV7-8 | TRBD1 | . | CASSSIGQGVSQPQHF | TGTGCCAGCAGCAGCATCGGACAGGGGGTATCTCAGCCCCAGCATTTT
TRBJ1-5 | TRBV7-2 | TRBD1 | . | CASSLVAGGQPQHF | TGTGCCAGCAGCTTAGTGGCAGGGGGACAGCCCCAGCATTTT
TRBJ2-7 | TRBV29-1 | . | . | CSVTASSYEQYF | TGCAGCGTTACGGCCAGCTCCTACGAGCAGTACTTC
TRBJ2-7 | TRBV6-1 | . | . | CASSYSFYEQYF | TGTGCCAGCAGTTATAGTTTCTACGAGCAGTACTTC
TRBJ2-7 | TRBV4-3 | TRBD2 | . | CASSQDFLGGGRAGEQYF | TGCGCCAGCAGCCAAGATTTCCTCGGGGGCGGGAGGGCCGGCGAGCAGTACTTC
TRBJ1-2 | TRBV7-9 | TRBD1 | . | CASSTGGYGYTF | TGTGCCAGCAGCACAGGGGGCTATGGCTACACCTTC
TRBJ2-1 | TRBV28 | TRBD1 | . | CASSSGTGGSSSYNEQFF | TGTGCCAGCAGTTCCGGGACAGGGGGGTCGAGCTCCTACAATGAGCAGTTCTTC
TRBJ2-7 | TRBV6-6 | . | . | CASSYSHTSSYEQYF | TGTGCCAGCAGTTACAGTCACACGAGCTCCTACGAGCAGTACTTC
TRBJ1-4 | TRBV5-1 | . | . | CASSLAQNEKLFF | TGCGCCAGCAGCTTGGCACAGAATGAAAAACTGTTTTTT